The rows below give T cell receptor beta chains drawn from one sample of a study of beta chain features in type 1 diabetes. The assay was immunoSEQ multiplex PCR, and TCRdb's table has in-frame clones only and misses some. The data hold 860,000 or so clones, with around a sixth observed a single time. Sequenced material: naive CD4+ T cells from blood. Receptors originate from a woman aged 18-35 years in good health. Each CDR3 is given without its conserved first and last residue. A D gene is named only where the DNA matches it firmly.

v_call	j_call	d_call	cdr3_aa
TRBV10-3	TRBJ2-2	TRBD2	AISQISGRSAGELF
TRBV7-8	TRBJ2-7	.	ASIMTGATYEQY
TRBV19	TRBJ2-5	.	ASSIRETQY
TRBV11-2	TRBJ2-7	TRBD1	ASRAVGGDSESYEQY
TRBV7-6	TRBJ2-1	.	ASQRRISSYNEQF
TRBV5-1	TRBJ2-7	.	ASSSRDRNYEQY
TRBV4-3	TRBJ2-7	TRBD1	ASSQDGQGSAYEQY
TRBV10-3	TRBJ2-6	.	AISGRGTGANVLT
TRBV5-1	TRBJ2-2	.	ASSLRLANTGELF
TRBV20-1	TRBJ2-7	.	SARMYEQY
TRBV19	TRBJ2-7	TRBD2	ASSLGTSGNYEQY
TRBV5-4	TRBJ1-1	TRBD1	ASSVTTGKGTEAF
TRBV28	TRBJ2-7	.	ASSPRSFPPYEQY
TRBV19	TRBJ2-6	.	ASDPGPGANVLT
TRBV27	TRBJ2-2	TRBD2	ASSLRGSPGTGELF
TRBV6-6	TRBJ2-1	.	ASSYLRGNNEQF
TRBV7-8	TRBJ2-1	.	ASSLYSGEQF
TRBV29-1	TRBJ2-5	.	SVVGSAETQY
TRBV28	TRBJ2-1	.	ASTQPHRYNEQF
TRBV28	TRBJ2-5	.	ASRSPSTDGETQY
TRBV7-2	TRBJ2-3	TRBD2	ASSPHWSSGSTDTQY
TRBV28	TRBJ2-5	TRBD2	ASQRLAGGETQY
TRBV4-3	TRBJ2-3	.	ASSQDWRRSGGTASSTDTQY
TRBV11-2	TRBJ2-2	TRBD1	ASSRGQVATGELF
TRBV5-1	TRBJ2-7	TRBD1	ASSRTGTGGYEQY
TRBV29-1	TRBJ2-3	.	SVVGGADTQY
TRBV28	TRBJ2-7	TRBD1	ASSVPGQGRSYEQY
TRBV7-2	TRBJ1-2	.	ASSFQGRNGYT
TRBV28	TRBJ2-1	TRBD1	ASSSTGGAYDEQF
TRBV7-2	TRBJ2-7	.	ASSFQGPGGLEQY
TRBV4-3	TRBJ2-7	.	ASSQTGVRDEQY
TRBV5-1	TRBJ2-7	TRBD2	ASSLFSGGPYEQY
TRBV7-9	TRBJ2-1	TRBD2	ASRGLAGIYNEQF
TRBV4-1	TRBJ2-6	.	ASSRLWGSGANVLT
TRBV4-2	TRBJ2-6	.	ASSPGLNSGANVLT
TRBV4-3	TRBJ2-1	TRBD1	ASSQDLGDRGLYNEQF
TRBV14	TRBJ1-1	TRBD1	ASSQSQTGLEAF
TRBV6-1	TRBJ1-5	.	ASKDGSWGQPQH
TRBV6-1	TRBJ2-7	TRBD1	ASRGQRSSYEQY
TRBV28	TRBJ2-5	TRBD1	ASSLRTGGRETQY
TRBV4-1	TRBJ2-5	.	ASSQGTDWRLTQY
TRBV6-5	TRBJ2-5	.	ASSHGETQY
TRBV7-9	TRBJ1-1	.	ASSLVGGNTEAF
TRBV21-1	TRBJ2-1	.	ASSKNRGGNEQF